Below, 8 T cell receptor beta chains from the same sample are listed, as sequenced in a study of OX40 agonist ivuxolimab in advanced cancers. Assay used: immunoSEQ multiplex PCR; TCRdb lists only in-frame clones, some missing. The sample records around 27,000 clones, around three quarters being singletons. The sequenced sample was CD4+ or CD8+ T cells sorted from blood, obtained in a trial of the OX40 agonist ivuxolimab. These receptors were obtained from an adult with an advanced solid tumor such as melanoma, head and neck, liver or kidney cancer.

V usage is TRBV29-1 and J usage is TRBJ1-5; the D is unclear. The germline CDR1 and CDR2 sequences are SQVTM and ANQGSEA. V was trimmed by 0 bases and J by 5 bases, leaving 11 bases between them. There are 14 residues in the CDR3. CDR3 residues: CSVEDRHHYQPQHF. The DNA for the CDR3 is TGCAGCGTTGAAGATCGACACCATTATCAGCCCCAGCATTTT.

The chain uses TRBV6-5 and TRBJ2-7; D may be TRBD1 or TRBD2 (5 bases each). Trimming took 2 bases from V and 1 from J, leaving 12 bases between them. Germline V gives CDR1 MNHEY, CDR2 SVGAGI. This CDR3 contains 15 residues. CDR3 protein: CASSYNRDGSYEQYF. The CDR3, as DNA: TGTGCCAGCAGTTACAATCGGGACGGATCCTACGAGCAGTACTTC.

This clone appeared once. The CDR3 DNA reads as TGTGCCAGTAGTAGTAATTCCTACGAGCAGTACTTC. Translation: CASSSNSYEQYF. The chain has TRBV19 and TRBJ2-7, with D uncertain. The CDR3 totals 12 residues. The germline V gene has CDR1 LNHDA and CDR2 SQIVND (reference sequence). V was cut by 4 bases and J by 1 base, with 5 bases left in between.

The chain links TRBV9 to TRBJ1-2; 7 bases are a match to TRBD1. The J segment lost 8 bases and the V segment lost 3 bases, leaving 7 bases of the junction unmatched. Per the germline V gene, CDR1 is SGDLS and CDR2 is YYNGEE. The CDR3 runs 13 residues. The CDR3 DNA follows: TGTGCCAGCAGCGCAGGGGGATCGGGCGGCTACACCTTC. Residues: CASSAGGSGGYTF.

CDR3 in DNA: TGCGCCAGCAGCCAAGTGACAGGACTATTCTTCGAGCAGTACTTC. As protein: CASSQVTGLFFEQYF. This chain links TRBV4-1 with TRBJ2-7, with D perhaps matching TRBD1 or TRBD2 (6 bases each). The CDR3 extends over 15 amino acids. Deletions cut 1 base from V and 6 bases from J, with 16 bases between. Germline lookup yields CDR1 MGHRA and CDR2 YSYEKL.

Only a few counts were recorded for this clone. J is TRBJ1-5 and V is TRBV19; 10 bases match TRBD1. Germline values: CDR1 LNHDA, CDR2 SQIVND (reference sequence). The CDR3 loop spans 17 amino acids. The V segment lost 6 bases and the J segment 2 bases; nucleotides outside the gene matches: 10. The CDR3, as DNA: TGTGCCAGTAGGCCGACAGGGGGCCCGGGGGGCAATCAGCCCCAGCATTTT. Protein: CASRPTGGPGGNQPQHF.

The rearrangement uses TRBV29-1 and TRBJ1-2, with D perhaps matching TRBD1 (5 bases). Trimming removed 6 bases at V and 14 bases at J, with 16 bases between. The CDR3 runs 10 residues. The germline gives CDR1 SQVTM, CDR2 ANQGSEA. The CDR3 DNA follows: TGCAGCGTGTTGGGCAGGGAGGTGACCTTC. Its translation: CSVLGREVTF.

The chain links TRBV5-1 to TRBJ2-5; D may be TRBD2 (5 bases). The J call may be mistaken, given a closer DNA end match to TRBJ2-7. CDR1 and CDR2 from the germline V gene are SGHRS and YFSETQ. The CDR3 loop spans 13 amino acids. This CDR3 is CASSPAGSYEQYF. The CDR3 bases are TGCGCCAGCAGCCCGGCTGGGAGCTACGAGCAGTACTTC.